These T cell receptor beta chains were read from a single sample in a study of blood T cell repertoires in COVID-19. Clones were sequenced by immunoSEQ multiplex PCR, and TCRdb holds only the in-frame ones, with some missing. The sample contains about 230,000 clones, roughly 80% of which appear only once. The sequencing sample was made of peripheral blood. The source is a woman between 70 and 85 years old with active or convalescent COVID-19. Both conserved end residues are part of each CDR3.

v_gene,j_gene,CDR3aa
TRBV9,TRBJ1-1,CASSVAGGEDTEAFF
TRBV4-1,TRBJ2-1,CASSQLGLSLNEQFF
TRBV6-5,TRBJ2-1,CASRLADYNEQFF
TRBV5-4,TRBJ2-1,CASSLPGGLYNEQFF
TRBV2,TRBJ1-6,CASRGQGAYNSPLHF
TRBV5-8,TRBJ2-5,CASSGLGGETQYF
TRBV3-1/TRBV3-2,TRBJ2-1,CASSQDSNRHNEQFF
TRBV12-3/TRBV12-4,TRBJ1-1,CASSFADTEAFF
TRBV2,TRBJ2-5,CASSDRGQGQETQYF
TRBV6-2/TRBV6-3,TRBJ1-1,CASSYSPGGNTEAFF
TRBV12-3/TRBV12-4,TRBJ2-1,CASSPRRDEQFF
TRBV19,TRBJ2-7,CASSMGQGYEQYF
TRBV30,TRBJ2-3,CAWSVGWASDTQYF
TRBV6-4,TRBJ2-1,CASSGGIGVNEQFF
TRBV5-4,TRBJ2-7,CASSLTGGPDEQYF